What follows describes a single T cell receptor (beta chain). These data come from a study of blood T cell repertoires in COVID-19. V was shortened by 4 bases and J by 9 bases, with 16 bases between the two germline ends. The CDR3 spans 13 residues. Germline V gives CDR1 SNHLY, CDR2 FYNNEI. Libraries were prepared by immunoSEQ multiplex PCR; TCRdb keeps only in-frame clonotypes and omits some of them. The sample shows some 250,000 clones, approximately 84% of them seen only once. The sequence derives from a woman aged 40-49 years with acute COVID-19. Sequencing was performed on PBMCs or T cells enriched from blood (not recorded which). This sequence joins TRBV2 and TRBJ2-7, with D maybe TRBD2 (6 bases). CDR3 nucleotide sequence: TGTGCCAGCAGTGGGGACTTCGTCTGGCGGCAGTACTTC. Protein: CASSGDFVWRQYF.